This T cell receptor (beta chain) was captured by sequencing in a study of blood T cell repertoires in COVID-19. At the level of the study: Whether acute or convalescent, the COVID-19 samples came from the United States, Italy and Spain. The analysed material was cDNA or gDNA that came from T cells, B-cell-depleted T cells, or PBMCs.

Measured with immunoSEQ multiplex PCR; TCRdb has only the in-frame clones, and not every one. The profile shows approximately 4,000 clones, 91% of them singletons. The sequence derives from a man between 45 and 60 years old with active COVID-19. The sequenced material came from peripheral blood.

The CDR3 DNA reads as TGTGCCAGCAGCGTAGGGCAGGTTAGCAATGAGCAGTTCTTC. It is translated as CASSVGQVSNEQFF. The rearrangement uses TRBV9 and TRBJ2-1; D is undetermined. This CDR3 is 14 amino acids long. Germline CDR1 reads SGDLS; CDR2 reads YYNGEE. V was pared by 0 bases and J by 6 bases, with 10 bases between.